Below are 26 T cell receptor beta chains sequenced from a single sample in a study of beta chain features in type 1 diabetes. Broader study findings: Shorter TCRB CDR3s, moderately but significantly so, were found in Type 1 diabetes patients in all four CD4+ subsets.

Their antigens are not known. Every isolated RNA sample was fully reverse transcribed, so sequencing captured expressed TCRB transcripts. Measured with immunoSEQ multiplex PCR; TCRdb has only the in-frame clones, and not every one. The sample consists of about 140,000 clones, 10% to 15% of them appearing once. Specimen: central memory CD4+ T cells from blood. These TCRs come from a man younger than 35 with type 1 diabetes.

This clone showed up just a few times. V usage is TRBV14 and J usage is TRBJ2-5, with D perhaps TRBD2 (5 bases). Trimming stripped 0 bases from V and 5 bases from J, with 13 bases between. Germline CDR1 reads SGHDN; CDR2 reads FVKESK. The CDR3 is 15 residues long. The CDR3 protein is CASSQEGGRMETQYF. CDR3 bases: TGTGCCAGCAGCCAAGAGGGTGGGAGAATGGAGACCCAGTACTTC.

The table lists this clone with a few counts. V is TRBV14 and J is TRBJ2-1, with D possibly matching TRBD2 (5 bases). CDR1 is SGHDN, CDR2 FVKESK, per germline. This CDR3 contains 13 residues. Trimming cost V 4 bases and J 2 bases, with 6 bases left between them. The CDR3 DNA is TGTGCCAGCAGCCCCGGGACCTACAATGAGCAGTTCTTC. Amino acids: CASSPGTYNEQFF. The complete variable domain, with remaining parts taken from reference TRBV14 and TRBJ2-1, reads EAGVTQFPSHSVIEKGQTVTLRCDPISGHDNLYWYRRVMGKEIKFLLHFVKESKQDESGMPNNRFLAERTGGTYSTLKVQPAELEDSGVYFCASSPGTYNEQFFGPGTRLTVL.

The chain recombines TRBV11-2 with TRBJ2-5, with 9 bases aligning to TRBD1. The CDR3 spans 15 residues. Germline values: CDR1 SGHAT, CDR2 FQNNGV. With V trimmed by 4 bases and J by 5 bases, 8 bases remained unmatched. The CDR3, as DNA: TGTGCCAGCAGCTCCCGGGACAGGGTTTTCGAGACCCAGTACTTC. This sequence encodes CASSSRDRVFETQYF.

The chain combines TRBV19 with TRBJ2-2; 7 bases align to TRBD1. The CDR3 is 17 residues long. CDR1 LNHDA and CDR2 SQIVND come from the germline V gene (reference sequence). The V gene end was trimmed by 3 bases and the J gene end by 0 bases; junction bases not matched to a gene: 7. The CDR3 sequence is CASSMADRVANTGELFF. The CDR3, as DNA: TGTGCCAGTAGTATGGCAGACAGGGTTGCGAACACCGGGGAGCTGTTTTTT.

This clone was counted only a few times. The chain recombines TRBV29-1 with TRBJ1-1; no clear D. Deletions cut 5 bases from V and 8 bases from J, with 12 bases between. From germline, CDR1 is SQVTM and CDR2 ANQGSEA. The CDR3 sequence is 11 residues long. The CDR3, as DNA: TGCAGCGTTTCGGTCACAAAGGAAGCTTTCTTT. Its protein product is CSVSVTKEAFF.

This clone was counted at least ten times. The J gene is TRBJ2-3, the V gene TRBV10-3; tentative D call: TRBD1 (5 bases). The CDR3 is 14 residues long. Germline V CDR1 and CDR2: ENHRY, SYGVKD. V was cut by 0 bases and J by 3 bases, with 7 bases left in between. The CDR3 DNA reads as TGTGCCATCAGTGAGTCAGCAGGGACAGATACGCAGTATTTT. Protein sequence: CAISESAGTDTQYF.

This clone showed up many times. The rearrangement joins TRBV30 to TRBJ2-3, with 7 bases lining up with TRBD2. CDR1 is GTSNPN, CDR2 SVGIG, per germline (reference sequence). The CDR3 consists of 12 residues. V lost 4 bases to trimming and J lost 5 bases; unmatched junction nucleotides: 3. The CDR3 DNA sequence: TGTGCCTGGACCCCGGGAGGAGATACGCAGTATTTT. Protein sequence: CAWTPGGDTQYF.

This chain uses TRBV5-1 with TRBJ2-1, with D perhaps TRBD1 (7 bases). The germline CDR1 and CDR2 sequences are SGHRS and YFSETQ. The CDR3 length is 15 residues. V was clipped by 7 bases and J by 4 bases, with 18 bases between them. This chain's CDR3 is CASYSPGGLYNEQFF. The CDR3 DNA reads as TGCGCCAGCTACTCCCCAGGGGGACTTTACAATGAGCAGTTCTTC. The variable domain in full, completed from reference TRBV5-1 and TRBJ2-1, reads KAGVTQTPRYLIKTRGQQVTLSCSPISGHRSVSWYQQTPGQGLQFLFEYFSETQRNKGNFPGRFSGRQFSNSRSEMNVSTLELGDSALYLCASYSPGGLYNEQFFGPGTRLTVL.

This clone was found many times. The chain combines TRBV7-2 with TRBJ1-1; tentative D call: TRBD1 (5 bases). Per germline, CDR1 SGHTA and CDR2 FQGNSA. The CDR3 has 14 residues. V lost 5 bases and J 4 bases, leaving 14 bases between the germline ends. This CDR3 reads CASSLNGGVTEAFF. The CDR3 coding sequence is TGTGCCAGCAGCCTTAACGGGGGGGTCACTGAAGCTTTCTTT.

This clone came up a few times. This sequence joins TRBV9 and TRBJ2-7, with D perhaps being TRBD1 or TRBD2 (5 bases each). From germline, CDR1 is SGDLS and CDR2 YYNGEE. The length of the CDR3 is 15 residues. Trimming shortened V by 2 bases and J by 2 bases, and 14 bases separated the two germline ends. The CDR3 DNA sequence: TGTGCCAGCAGCGTGGGTGGGACCAATACCTACGAGCAGTACTTC. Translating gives CASSVGGTNTYEQYF.

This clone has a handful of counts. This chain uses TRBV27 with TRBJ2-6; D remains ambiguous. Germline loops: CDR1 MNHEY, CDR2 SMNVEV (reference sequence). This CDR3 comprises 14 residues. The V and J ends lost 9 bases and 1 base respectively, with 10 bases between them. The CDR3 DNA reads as TGTGCCAGTTCGGATTTTTCTGGGGCCAACGTCCTGACTTTC. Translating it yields CASSDFSGANVLTF.

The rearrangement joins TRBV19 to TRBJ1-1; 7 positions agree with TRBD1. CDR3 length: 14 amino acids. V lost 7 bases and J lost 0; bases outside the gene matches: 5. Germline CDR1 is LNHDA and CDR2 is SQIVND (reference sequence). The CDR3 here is CASKTGTVNTEAFF. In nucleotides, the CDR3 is TGTGCCAGTAAAACCGGGACAGTGAACACTGAAGCTTTCTTT.

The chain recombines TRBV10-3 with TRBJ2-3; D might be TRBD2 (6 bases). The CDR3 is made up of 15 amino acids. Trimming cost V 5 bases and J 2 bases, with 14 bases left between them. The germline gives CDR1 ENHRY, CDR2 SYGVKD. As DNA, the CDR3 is TGTGCCATCAGTCCCCGGGGGATTGACACAGATACGCAGTATTTT. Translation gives CAISPRGIDTDTQYF.

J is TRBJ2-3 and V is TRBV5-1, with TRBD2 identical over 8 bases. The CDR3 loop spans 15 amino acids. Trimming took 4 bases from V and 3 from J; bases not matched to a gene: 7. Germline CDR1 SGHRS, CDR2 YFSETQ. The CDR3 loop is CASSNGGAVTDTQYF. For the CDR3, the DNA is TGCGCCAGCAGCAACGGGGGGGCCGTAACAGATACGCAGTATTTT. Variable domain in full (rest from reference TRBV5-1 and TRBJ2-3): KAGVTQTPRYLIKTRGQQVTLSCSPISGHRSVSWYQQTPGQGLQFLFEYFSETQRNKGNFPGRFSGRQFSNSRSEMNVSTLELGDSALYLCASSNGGAVTDTQYFGPGTRLTVL.

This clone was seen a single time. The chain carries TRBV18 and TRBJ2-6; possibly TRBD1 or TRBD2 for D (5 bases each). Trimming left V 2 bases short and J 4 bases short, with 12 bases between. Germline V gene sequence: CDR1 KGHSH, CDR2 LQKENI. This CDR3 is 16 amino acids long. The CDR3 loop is CASSPGTAQGANVLTF. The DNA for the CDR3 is TGTGCCAGCTCACCAGGGACCGCCCAGGGGGCCAACGTCCTGACTTTC.

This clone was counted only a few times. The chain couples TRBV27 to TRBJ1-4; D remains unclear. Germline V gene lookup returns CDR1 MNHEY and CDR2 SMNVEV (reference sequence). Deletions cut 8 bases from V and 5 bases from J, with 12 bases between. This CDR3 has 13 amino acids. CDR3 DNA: TGTGCCAGCTCCCTGCGAACGAATGAAAAACTGTTTTTT. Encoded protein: CASSLRTNEKLFF.

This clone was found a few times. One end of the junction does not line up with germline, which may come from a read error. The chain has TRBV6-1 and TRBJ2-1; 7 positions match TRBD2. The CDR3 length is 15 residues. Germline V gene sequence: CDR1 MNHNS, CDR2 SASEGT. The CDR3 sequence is CASGEAGPSYNEQFF. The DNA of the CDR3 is TGTGCCAGCGGTGAAGCGGGGCCCTCCTACAATGAGCAGTTCTTC.

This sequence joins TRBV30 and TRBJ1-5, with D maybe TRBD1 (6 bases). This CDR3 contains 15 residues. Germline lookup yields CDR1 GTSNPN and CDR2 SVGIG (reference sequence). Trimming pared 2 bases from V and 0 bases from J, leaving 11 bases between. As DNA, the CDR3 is TGTGCCTGGAGTCGGACAGCCGATAGCAATCAGCCCCAGCATTTT. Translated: CAWSRTADSNQPQHF.

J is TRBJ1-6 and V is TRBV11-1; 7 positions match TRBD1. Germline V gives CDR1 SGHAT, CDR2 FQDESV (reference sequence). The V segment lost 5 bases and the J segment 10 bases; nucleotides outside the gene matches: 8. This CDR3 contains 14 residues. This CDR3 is CASSPRRQGSPLHF. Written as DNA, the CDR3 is TGTGCCAGCAGCCCCCGAAGACAGGGATCACCCCTCCACTTT.

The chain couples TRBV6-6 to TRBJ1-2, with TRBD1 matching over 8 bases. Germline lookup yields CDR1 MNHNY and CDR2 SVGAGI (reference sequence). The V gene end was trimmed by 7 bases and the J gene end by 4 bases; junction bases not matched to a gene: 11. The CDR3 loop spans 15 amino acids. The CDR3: CASISSGGQGYGYTF. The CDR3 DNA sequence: TGTGCCAGCATTTCAAGCGGAGGACAGGGCTATGGCTACACCTTC.

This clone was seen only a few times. CDR3 amino acids: CAWEGQGNEAFF. The CDR3 DNA is TGTGCCTGGGAGGGACAGGGGAATGAAGCTTTCTTT. The J gene is TRBJ1-1, the V gene TRBV30, with 10 nucleotides matching TRBD1. CDR1 and CDR2 (germline): GTSNPN, SVGIG (reference sequence). This CDR3 is built from 12 residues. V gave up 5 bases and J gave up 7 bases; unmatched junction bases: 4. The whole variable domain, remainder taken from reference TRBV30 and TRBJ1-1, is SQTIHQWPATLVQPVGSPLSLECTVEGTSNPNLYWYRQAAGRGLQLLFYSVGIGQISSEVPQNLSASRPQDRQFILSSKKLLLSDSGFYLCAWEGQGNEAFFGQGTRLTVV.

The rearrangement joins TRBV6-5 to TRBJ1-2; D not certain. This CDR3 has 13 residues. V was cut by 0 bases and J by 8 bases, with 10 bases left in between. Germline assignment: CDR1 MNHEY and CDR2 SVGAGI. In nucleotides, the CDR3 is TGTGCCAGCAGTTACTCGTCGGGGTCCGGCTACACCTTC. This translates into CASSYSSGSGYTF.

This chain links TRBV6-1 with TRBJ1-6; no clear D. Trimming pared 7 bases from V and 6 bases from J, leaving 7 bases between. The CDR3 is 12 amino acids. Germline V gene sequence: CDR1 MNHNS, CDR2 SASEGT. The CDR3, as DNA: TGTGCCAGCAAAAGAACTAATTCACCCCTCCACTTT. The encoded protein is CASKRTNSPLHF.

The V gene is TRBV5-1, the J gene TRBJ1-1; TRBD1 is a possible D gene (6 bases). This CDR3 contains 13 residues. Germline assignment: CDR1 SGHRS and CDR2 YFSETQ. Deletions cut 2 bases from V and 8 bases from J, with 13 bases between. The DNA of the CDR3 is TGCGCCAGCAGCTTCCTACAGGGTGGGGAAGCTTTCTTT. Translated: CASSFLQGGEAFF.

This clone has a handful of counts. The CDR3 here is CASSLSRNLPQFF. The CDR3 DNA follows: TGTGCCAGCAGCTTATCCCGTAACTTGCCGCAGTTCTTC. This rearrangement joins TRBV7-8 to TRBJ2-1; D remains ambiguous. The CDR3 spans 13 residues. The germline gives CDR1 SGHVS, CDR2 FQNEAQ. Trimming cost V 2 bases and J 12 bases, with 14 bases left between them.

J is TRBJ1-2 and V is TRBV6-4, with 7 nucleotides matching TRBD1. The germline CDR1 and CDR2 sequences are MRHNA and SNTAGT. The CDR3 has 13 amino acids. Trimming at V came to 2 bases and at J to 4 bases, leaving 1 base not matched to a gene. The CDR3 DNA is TGTGCCAGCAGTGACGAGGGGGCCTATGGCTACACCTTC. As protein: CASSDEGAYGYTF.